This T cell receptor beta chain was sequenced in a study of PD-L1 blockade in urothelial cancer. Study as a whole: Patients began atezolizumab, 1,200 mg intravenously every 3 weeks, in the mid-2010s. Male sex and bladder-origin urothelial cancer characterized about 85% of the 29 patients. Notes on the study in general: Durable-benefit patients expanded tumor-associated blood clones more at 3 weeks.

Specified time point: pretreatment peripheral blood. Each individual provided 1 to 8 samples (taken pretreatment and on-treatment). As for this clone: Its matching antigen is unknown.

Here immunoSEQ multiplex PCR was the method, and the copy in TCRdb shows in-frame clones only, minus some. This table holds 38,000 or so clones, roughly 80% found once. This receptor was obtained from a man older than 75 with urothelial cancer. The sequencing used PBMCs, collected around atezolizumab (anti-PD-L1) treatment.

The CDR3 DNA sequence: TGTGCCAGTAGTATAGGACAGGGCAGCAATCAGCCCCAGCATTTT. Translating it yields CASSIGQGSNQPQHF. The chain recombines TRBV19 with TRBJ1-5; 7 bases map to TRBD1. There are 15 residues in the CDR3. The V gene end was trimmed by 1 base and the J gene end by 1 base; junction bases not matched to a gene: 1. CDR1 and CDR2 (germline): LNHDA, SQIVND (reference sequence).